These T cell receptor beta chains were read from a single sample in a study of blood T cells in healthy people across ages. TCRdb re-called the 5' RACE reads through MiXCR, storing one row per CDR3 protein. The table has some 760,000 distinct CDR3 sequences, roughly 25% seen once; the top ten hold roughly 3.5%. The same specimen was also included in a second study, on T cells of mothers and their children.

Sequencing was carried out using blood. The receptors were sampled from a boy between 10 and 17 years old in good health. Each CDR3 is given with its conserved first and last residue. D genes are given only for firm matches. For some rows the clone size is stated as once, few or many, or as a class when expanded; others skip it.

D gene	V gene	clone size	J gene	CDR3 protein	CDR3 DNA
.	TRBV6-5	few	TRBJ1-2	CASSLSGWGYTF	TGTGCCAGCAGTTTATCCGGCTGGGGCTACACCTTC
.	TRBV29-1	few	TRBJ2-3	CSAAGRNTDTQYF	TGCAGCGCTGCTGGCAGAAACACAGATACGCAGTATTTT
TRBD1	TRBV19	.	TRBJ2-6	CASSADRGKTGANVLTF	TGTGCCAGTAGTGCGGACAGGGGGAAGACTGGGGCCAACGTCCTGACTTTC
TRBD2	TRBV4-1	few	TRBJ2-7	CASSQDKAGTYEQYF	TGCGCCAGCAGCCAAGATAAAGCGGGAACTTACGAGCAGTACTTC
.	TRBV5-1	.	TRBJ1-2	CASSFAETGANYGYTF	TGCGCCAGCAGCTTCGCGGAGACAGGAGCTAACTATGGCTACACCTTC
.	TRBV7-8	few	TRBJ2-7	CASSHSTGHEQYF	TGTGCCAGCAGCCACTCGACAGGCCACGAGCAGTACTTC
.	TRBV12-3/TRBV12-4	.	TRBJ2-1	CASSFTAYNEQFF	TGTGCCAGCAGTTTCACAGCCTACAATGAGCAGTTCTTC
TRBD1	TRBV7-9	.	TRBJ1-1	CASSLGDRWNTEAFF	TGTGCCAGCAGCTTAGGGGACAGGTGGAACACTGAAGCTTTCTTT
.	TRBV7-2	.	TRBJ2-7	CASSLGAGLNYEQYF	TGTGCCAGCAGCTTAGGTGCAGGGTTGAACTACGAGCAGTACTTC
TRBD1	TRBV7-9	few	TRBJ2-3	CASSENKGQGRDTQYF	TGTGCCAGCAGCGAAAACAAGGGACAGGGCCGTGATACGCAGTATTTT
.	TRBV6-5	.	TRBJ2-5	CASSRGTRRDQETQYF	TGTGCCAGCAGCCGAGGGACACGAAGGGATCAAGAGACCCAGTACTTC
.	TRBV6-1	few	TRBJ2-1	CASSSSKGGLDEQFF	TGTGCCAGCAGTTCTTCCAAGGGGGGTCTCGATGAGCAGTTCTTC
TRBD2	TRBV29-1	few	TRBJ2-7	CSAMGSAGRDYEQYF	TGCAGCGCCATGGGTAGTGCCGGGAGGGACTACGAGCAGTACTTC
.	TRBV28	.	TRBJ2-7	CAITGNTYEQYF	TGTGCCATCACAGGGAACACCTACGAGCAGTACTTC
TRBD2	TRBV12-3/TRBV12-4	few	TRBJ2-2	CASSSPQRGNTGELFF	TGTGCCAGCAGTTCCCCCCAGCGGGGGAACACCGGGGAGCTGTTTTTT
TRBD2	TRBV30	few	TRBJ2-5	CAWSAPGLQKETQYF	TGTGCCTGGAGTGCCCCGGGACTACAAAAAGAGACCCAGTACTTC
.	TRBV28	.	TRBJ1-1	CASSPLSAGDTEAFF	TGTGCCAGCAGTCCCCTGTCGGCAGGGGACACTGAAGCTTTCTTT
TRBD1	TRBV23-1	few	TRBJ2-7	CADGQGGYEQYF	TGCGCCGACGGACAGGGTGGGTACGAGCAGTACTTC
.	TRBV5-1	.	TRBJ1-3	CASSFAERDTIYF	TGCGCCAGCAGCTTCGCCGAACGGGACACCATATATTTT
.	TRBV20-1	few	TRBJ2-7	CSAPSTGRYEQYF	TGCAGTGCGCCTAGCACGGGACGGTACGAGCAGTACTTC
.	TRBV2	once	TRBJ2-7	CASSPRASHSGAYEQYF	TGTGCCAGCAGCCCTCGGGCGTCACATAGCGGAGCCTACGAGCAGTACTTC
.	TRBV7-2	few	TRBJ2-5	CASSYIWAAEETQYF	TGTGCCAGCAGCTATATCTGGGCTGCAGAGGAGACCCAGTACTTC
TRBD1	TRBV28	.	TRBJ2-7	CASTLDLSGQGYEQYF	TGTGCCAGCACTTTGGACCTATCGGGACAGGGGTACGAGCAGTACTTC
TRBD2	TRBV28	.	TRBJ2-7	CASSFKLAGDGSYEQYF	TGTGCCAGCAGTTTTAAGCTAGCGGGGGATGGCTCCTACGAGCAGTACTTC
.	TRBV12-3/TRBV12-4	.	TRBJ1-6	CASSYSGTSSYNSPLHF	TGTGCCAGCAGCTACTCAGGGACCAGCTCCTATAATTCACCCCTCCACTTT
.	TRBV12-3/TRBV12-4	few	TRBJ1-1	CASSYQYREAGPEAFF	TGTGCCAGCAGTTACCAATACAGGGAGGCCGGCCCTGAAGCTTTCTTT
.	TRBV29-1	few	TRBJ1-1	CSVENLALNTEAFF	TGCAGCGTTGAGAATCTTGCGCTGAACACTGAAGCTTTCTTT
TRBD2	TRBV7-9	few	TRBJ2-1	CASSLWQREHHEQFF	TGTGCCAGCAGCTTATGGCAGCGGGAGCATCATGAGCAGTTCTTC
TRBD1	TRBV20-1	.	TRBJ2-2	CSAVNRGRSTGELFF	TGCAGTGCGGTTAACAGGGGGCGAAGCACCGGGGAGCTGTTTTTT
TRBD2	TRBV19	few	TRBJ2-1	CASSWGGINEQFF	TGTGCCAGTTCTTGGGGGGGAATCAATGAGCAGTTCTTC
TRBD2	TRBV14	.	TRBJ2-1	CASSRLTSEPVSRKEQFF	TGTGCCAGCAGCCGACTGACTAGCGAACCCGTCAGTCGGAAGGAGCAGTTCTTC
.	TRBV10-3	.	TRBJ1-1	CAAQGPKNTEAFF	TGTGCCGCGCAGGGGCCCAAGAACACTGAAGCTTTCTTT
.	TRBV11-1	.	TRBJ2-1	CASSPRDYNEQFF	TGTGCCAGCAGCCCCAGGGACTACAATGAGCAGTTCTTC
TRBD1	TRBV5-1	.	TRBJ1-2	CASSSGQGASGYTF	TGCGCCAGCAGCTCGGGACAGGGGGCTTCTGGCTACACCTTC
.	TRBV4-3	.	TRBJ1-1	CASSQDHEGYTEAFF	TGCGCCAGCAGCCAAGATCACGAGGGTTACACTGAAGCTTTCTTT
.	TRBV24-1	few	TRBJ2-2	CATRPGQGDTGELFF	TGTGCCACCAGGCCGGGGCAAGGGGACACCGGGGAGCTGTTTTTT
.	TRBV3-1	few	TRBJ2-7	CASSAVGEQYF	TGTGCCAGCAGCGCAGTGGGCGAGCAGTACTTC
.	TRBV29-1	few	TRBJ2-7	CSVEISGTYEQYF	TGCAGCGTTGAAATTTCCGGGACCTACGAGCAGTACTTC
TRBD1	TRBV7-2	many	TRBJ2-7	CASSLVQGSYEQYF	TGTGCCAGCAGCTTAGTACAGGGGTCCTACGAGCAGTACTTC
.	TRBV25-1	.	TRBJ2-3	CASSAWTDTQYF	TGTGCCAGCAGTGCCTGGACAGATACGCAGTATTTT
.	TRBV7-3	.	TRBJ2-1	CASSYRGGGPQGNEQFF	TGTGCCAGCAGCTACCGAGGCGGAGGGCCCCAGGGGAATGAGCAGTTCTTC